Each of the 15 T cell receptor beta chains below was sequenced from the same sample in a study of T-cell reconstitution after alpha-beta-depleted transplantation in children. Preparation of the TCRbeta library was carried out with unique molecular identifiers. TCRdb re-derived calls from the PCR reads in MiXCR, one entry per CDR3 protein. The profile shows about 360,000 distinct CDR3 sequences, less than 15% of them singletons. The sample consisted of PBMCs, taken from the stem cell graft. The receptors stem from a human donor who donated a stem cell graft to a child with Fanconi anemia.

The gene calls are TRBV20-1 and TRBJ1-2, with D maybe TRBD1 (6 bases). Trimming took off 6 bases at V and 8 bases at J, with 16 bases between the two ends. The CDR3 has 12 amino acids. CDR1 and CDR2 from the germline V gene are DFQATT and SNEGSKA (reference sequence). CDR3 DNA sequence: TGCAGTGCCCGCAAGGGGGGAGAGGGCTACACCTTC. Translating it yields CSARKGGEGYTF.

The gene calls are TRBV19 and TRBJ2-6, with D unclear. V lost 5 bases, J lost 0 bases, and 11 bases lay in between. Per the germline V gene, CDR1 is LNHDA and CDR2 is SQIVND (reference sequence). This CDR3 has 16 amino acids. CDR3 loop: CASSGSLFSGANVLTF. The CDR3 DNA follows: TGTGCCAGTAGTGGGTCTTTATTCTCTGGGGCCAACGTCCTGACTTTC.

The V call is TRBV7-8, the J call TRBJ2-4; no firm D call. This CDR3 spans 14 amino acids. Trimming cost V 5 bases and J 0 bases, with 8 bases left between them. Germline V CDR1 and CDR2: SGHVS, FQNEAQ. In DNA, the CDR3 is TGTGCCAGCAGCCCGGAGTTAGCCAAAAACATTCAGTACTTC. It translates to CASSPELAKNIQYF.

There are many counts of this clonotype. The chain employs TRBV20-1 and TRBJ2-1, with unresolved D. The length of the CDR3 is 12 residues. Germline V gene lookup returns CDR1 DFQATT and CDR2 SNEGSKA (reference sequence). V lost 3 bases and J 4 bases, leaving 7 bases between the germline ends. The CDR3 protein is CSARGGYNEQFF. CDR3 DNA: TGCAGTGCTAGGGGTGGATACAATGAGCAGTTCTTC.

V and J are TRBV14 and TRBJ2-1; no definite D call. The V end lost 0 bases, the J end lost 12 bases, and 12 bases lay between the germline ends. CDR1 and CDR2 from the germline V gene are SGHDN and FVKESK. The CDR3 extends over 13 amino acids. CDR3 DNA sequence: TGTGCCAGCAGCCAAGATACCGTCTTCGGGCAGTTCTTC. Its translation is CASSQDTVFGQFF. The full variable domain, completed using reference TRBV14 and TRBJ2-1, is EAGVTQFPSHSVIEKGQTVTLRCDPISGHDNLYWYRRVMGKEIKFLLHFVKESKQDESGMPNNRFLAERTGGTYSTLKVQPAELEDSGVYFCASSQDTVFGQFFGPGTRLTVL.

The rearrangement uses TRBV3-1 and TRBJ2-7; the match to TRBD2 covers 9 bases. Germline CDR1 and CDR2: LGHDT and YNNKEL (reference sequence). J was trimmed by 2 bases and V by 0 bases; bases with no gene match: 2. This CDR3 region has 15 residues. In DNA, the CDR3 is TGTGCCAGCAGCCAAGATCCTAGCGGGGCCTACGAGCAGTACGTC. Translating it yields CASSQDPSGAYEQYV.

The CDR3 sequence: CASSQEATSEQYF. CDR3 DNA: TGTGCCAGCAGCCAAGAAGCGACTAGCGAGCAGTACTTC. This sequence joins TRBV4-2 and TRBJ2-7; D possibly corresponds to TRBD2 (6 bases). This CDR3 is built from 13 residues. The germline gives CDR1 LGHNA, CDR2 YNFKEQ. Trimming shortened V by 0 bases and J by 6 bases, and 9 bases separated the two germline ends.

The chain joins TRBV12-3 or TRBV12-4 to TRBJ2-1; TRBD2 agrees at 9 bases. Germline trimming cut 3 bases from V and 6 bases from J; bases unmatched to any gene: 3. The CDR3 is made up of 14 amino acids. The CDR3 DNA reads TGTGCCAGCAGTTTTAAAGCGGGGGGCAATGAGCAGTTCTTC. Translation: CASSFKAGGNEQFF.

This clonotype was counted between two and nine times. The chain links TRBV29-1 to TRBJ2-7, with D unresolved. Germline-derived CDR1 and CDR2 are SQVTM and ANQGSEA. The V and J ends lost 2 bases and 6 bases respectively, with 11 bases between them. The length of the CDR3 is 12 residues. The CDR3, as DNA: TGCAGCGTTGAAAAGAGCCATGGCGAGCAGTACGTC. This sequence encodes CSVEKSHGEQYV.

This clonotype was observed a few times. J is TRBJ1-2 and V is TRBV7-9; 7 bases match TRBD1. Germline assignment: CDR1 SEHNR and CDR2 FQNEAQ (reference sequence). The CDR3 spans 14 residues. Trimming took 5 bases from V and 6 from J; bases not matched to a gene: 9. In nucleotides, the CDR3 is TGTGCCAGCAGCACGACAGGGACCCCAGATGGCTACACCTTC. Its protein is CASSTTGTPDGYTF.

This clonotype has just a few counts. The V and J genes are TRBV20-1 and TRBJ2-1, with 9 bases lining up with TRBD2. The CDR3 has 15 amino acids. The junction had 3 bases not matched to a gene; V was cut back by 3 bases and J by 0 bases. The germline gives CDR1 DFQATT, CDR2 SNEGSKA (reference sequence). Here the CDR3 reads CSARFSGSSYNEQFF. The CDR3 region has the DNA TGCAGTGCTAGGTTTAGCGGGAGCTCCTACAATGAGCAGTTCTTC.

This clonotype was observed a few times. CDR3 in amino acids: CASSSGWSFQQYYNEQFF. CDR3 DNA: TGCGCCAGCAGCTCGGGGTGGAGCTTCCAACAATACTACAATGAGCAGTTCTTC. The chain employs TRBV5-1 and TRBJ2-1, with D perhaps TRBD2 (5 bases). Deletions cut 3 bases from V and 3 bases from J, with 22 bases between. From germline, CDR1 is SGHRS and CDR2 YFSETQ. This CDR3 is 18 amino acids long.

This clonotype showed up just a few times. The chain links TRBV3-1 to TRBJ1-1, with D hard to call. The CDR3 runs 15 residues. Trimming left V 0 bases short and J 3 bases short, with 11 bases between. Per germline, CDR1 LGHDT and CDR2 YNNKEL (reference sequence). DNA for the CDR3: TGTGCCAGCAGCCAAGACTCGGGAAGGGACACTGAAGCTTTCTTT. This encodes CASSQDSGRDTEAFF.

This clonotype was recorded many times. This chain connects TRBV5-1 to TRBJ1-1; a possible D gene is TRBD1 (5 bases). CDR1 and CDR2 (germline): SGHRS, YFSETQ. Trimming shortened V by 1 base and J by 1 base, and 20 bases separated the two germline ends. The CDR3 sequence is 18 residues long. CDR3 sequence reads: CASSLNPQGQTPNTEAFF. In nucleotides, the CDR3 is TGCGCCAGCAGCTTGAATCCCCAGGGCCAGACCCCGAACACTGAAGCTTTCTTT.

V usage is TRBV6-6 and J usage is TRBJ2-1; D not resolved. In germline, CDR1 is MNHNY, CDR2 SVGAGI (reference sequence). Trimming took 8 bases from V and 10 from J, leaving 6 bases between them. CDR3 length: 9 amino acids. The CDR3 protein is CASVGEQFF. CDR3 sequence (DNA): TGTGCCAGCGTAGGGGAGCAGTTCTTC.